One sample yielded the 25 T cell receptor beta chains listed below, sequenced in a study of cytomegalovirus exposure and HLA in healthy donors. PCR used 60 Vbeta primers and 13 Jbeta primers. TCRdb's copy holds only in-frame clones and misses some; the assay was immunoSEQ multiplex PCR. The top ten hold 0.75% to 0.8% of the sample, which has roughly 170,000 clones, over 60% seen once. The material sequenced was PBMCs. The receptors stem from a female donor in good health and CMV-seronegative.

This sequence joins TRBV7-9 and TRBJ1-2, with 10 bases matching TRBD1. Germline lookup yields CDR1 SEHNR and CDR2 FQNEAQ (reference sequence). Germline trimming cut 3 bases from V and 6 bases from J; bases unmatched to any gene: 1. This CDR3 has 13 amino acids. For the CDR3, the DNA is TGTGCCAGCAGCTTGACAGGGGGCGATGGCTACACCTTC. It codes for CASSLTGGDGYTF.

The chain uses TRBV5-4 and TRBJ2-7, with D perhaps matching TRBD1 (6 bases). The V gene lost 1 base and the J gene lost 4 bases, with 9 bases spanning the gap. This CDR3 spans 13 amino acids. The V gene's germline CDR1 is SGHNT and CDR2 YYREEE (reference sequence). The CDR3 DNA reads as TGTGCCAGCAGCTTGAGCCAGGGGTACGAGCAGTACTTC. Translation: CASSLSQGYEQYF.

This clone was detected only a few times. The J gene is TRBJ1-4, the V gene TRBV5-8, with TRBD1 matching over 9 bases. Trimming cost V 4 bases and J 7 bases; bases outside gene matches: 8. CDR3 length: 15 amino acids. Per the germline V gene, CDR1 is SGHTS and CDR2 is YDEGEE. DNA of the CDR3: TGTGCCAGCAGCCTACCGGGACAGGGAAGTGAAAAACTGTTTTTT. This encodes CASSLPGQGSEKLFF.

The chain has TRBV11-1 and TRBJ2-2; D may be TRBD2 (6 bases). Trimming stripped 5 bases from V and 7 bases from J, with 14 bases between. Looked up from germline, CDR1 is SGHAT and CDR2 is FQDESV (reference sequence). This CDR3 has 14 residues. CDR3 sequence (DNA): TGTGCCAGCAGCCCCCGACTAGAAGGCGGGGAGCTGTTTTTT. Translated, it gives CASSPRLEGGELFF.

This clone was found once. The chain uses TRBV28 and TRBJ2-2; 9 nucleotides line up with TRBD2. V lost 2 bases to trimming and J lost 4 bases; unmatched junction nucleotides: 5. Germline CDR1 reads MDHEN; CDR2 reads SYDVKM. The CDR3 consists of 16 residues. The CDR3 is CASSLLAGIGTGELFF. The CDR3 DNA is TGTGCCAGCAGTTTACTAGCGGGAATCGGCACCGGGGAGCTGTTTTTT.

The chain is built from TRBV29-1 and TRBJ2-3, with D hard to call. V was pared by 7 bases and J by 5 bases, with 4 bases between. The CDR3 loop spans 9 amino acids. CDR1 is SQVTM and CDR2 is ANQGSEA in the germline V gene. In DNA form, the CDR3 reads TGCAGCGCCGGAGATACGCAGTATTTT. The encoded protein is CSAGDTQYF.

This chain links TRBV28 with TRBJ1-4; 7 bases match TRBD1. V trimming: 6 bases; J trimming: 7 bases; junction bases outside the gene matches: 11. The CDR3 has 15 residues. Germline V CDR1 and CDR2: MDHEN, SYDVKM. CDR3 sequence (DNA): TGTGCCAGCAGAAGAAGGGGGCGCAGGGGTGAAAAACTGTTTTTT. It yields the protein CASRRRGRRGEKLFF.

The V gene is TRBV4-1, the J gene TRBJ2-3, with 7 bases identical to TRBD2. CDR1 and CDR2 from the germline V gene are MGHRA and YSYEKL. This CDR3 has 15 amino acids. With 0 bases clipped from V and 4 bases from J, the junction kept 4 bases outside the gene matches. CDR3 DNA sequence: TGCGCCAGCAGCCAAGATCTTGGGGGGGCAGATACGCAGTATTTT. It yields the protein CASSQDLGGADTQYF.

The J gene is TRBJ2-5, the V gene TRBV6-1; 11 positions agree with TRBD1. The J call is uncertain, as TRBJ2-7 better fits the DNA end. From germline, CDR1 is MNHNS and CDR2 SASEGT. The CDR3 length is 15 residues. CDR3 coding DNA: TGTGCCAGCAACTCAGGGGGGACAGGGGGAGACGAGCAGTACTTC. It encodes CASNSGGTGGDEQYF.

The chain employs TRBV9 and TRBJ2-5; D is possibly TRBD2 (5 bases). The CDR3 length is 15 residues. The ends were cut back, 3 bases at V and 0 bases at J, with 12 bases in the middle. The germline V gene encodes CDR1 SGDLS and CDR2 YYNGEE. The CDR3 loop is CASSDAASYQETQYF. The CDR3 DNA reads TGTGCCAGCAGCGATGCCGCTAGCTACCAAGAGACCCAGTACTTC.

The chain uses TRBV15 and TRBJ2-7; the match to TRBD1 covers 7 bases. With V trimmed by 7 bases and J by 0 bases, 3 bases remained unmatched. The CDR3 is made up of 13 amino acids. Germline V gives CDR1 LNHNV, CDR2 YYDKDF (reference sequence). The DNA of the CDR3 is TGTGCCACCACCACAGGGGACTCCTACGAGCAGTACTTC. Translated: CATTTGDSYEQYF.

This clone was counted a few times. The chain combines TRBV6-1 with TRBJ2-1; possible D gene TRBD2, 7 bases. The V gene's germline CDR1 is MNHNS and CDR2 SASEGT. V lost 6 bases to trimming and J lost 7 bases, with 19 bases between them. The CDR3 extends over 15 amino acids. The CDR3 sequence is CASRTFKGGANEQFF. Written as DNA, the CDR3 is TGTGCCAGCAGAACTTTTAAGGGGGGGGCGAATGAGCAGTTCTTC.

The V and J genes are TRBV27 and TRBJ1-6, with 8 bases matching TRBD1. V shed 5 bases and J 3 bases; nucleotides not matched to a gene: 9. CDR1 is MNHEY and CDR2 is SMNVEV in the germline V gene (reference sequence). CDR3 length: 17 residues. The CDR3 spells CASSRGTGSNYNSPLHF. The CDR3 coding sequence is TGTGCCAGCAGTCGGGGGACAGGCTCGAACTATAATTCACCCCTCCACTTT.

The chain joins TRBV4-1 to TRBJ2-7; D may be TRBD1 (5 bases). CDR1 and CDR2 from the germline V gene are MGHRA and YSYEKL. V was shortened by 0 bases and J by 8 bases, with 11 bases between the two germline ends. This CDR3 has 13 residues. The CDR3 region has the DNA TGCGCCAGCAGCCAAGATCGAAGACAGAAGCAGTACTTC. This gives the protein CASSQDRRQKQYF.

The CDR3 DNA is TGTGCCAGCAGCCAGGAACAGGATCCAAGCTACAATGAGCAGTTCTTC. This encodes CASSQEQDPSYNEQFF. V and J are TRBV7-2 and TRBJ2-1, with D possibly matching TRBD1 (5 bases). V dropped 5 bases and J dropped 3 bases, with 17 bases sitting between them. The CDR3 sequence is 16 residues long. Germline CDR1 reads SGHTA; CDR2 reads FQGNSA.

CDR3 residues: CASRGVRGRAPNEQFF. In DNA form, the CDR3 reads TGTGCCAGCAGGGGGGTACGAGGGAGGGCCCCCAATGAGCAGTTCTTC. The chain links TRBV11-2 to TRBJ2-1, with 7 bases that match TRBD2. Germline-derived CDR1 and CDR2 are SGHAT and FQNNGV. This CDR3 region has 16 residues. Losses at the gene ends were 6 bases for V and 6 bases for J; bases not matched to a gene: 14.

The count of this clone is one. The rearrangement uses TRBV5-1 and TRBJ1-4; possibly TRBD1 for D (5 bases). Germline CDR1 SGHRS, CDR2 YFSETQ. The ends were cut back, 2 bases at V and 8 bases at J, with 7 bases in the middle. There are 12 residues in the CDR3. The CDR3 nucleotides read TGCGCCAGCAGCTTCGGGGGGGAAAAACTGTTTTTT. Its translation: CASSFGGEKLFF.

The V gene is TRBV27, the J gene TRBJ2-5; D remains ambiguous. This CDR3 spans 13 amino acids. Trimming removed 3 bases from V and 5 bases from J, with 10 bases in between. The germline V gene encodes CDR1 MNHEY and CDR2 SMNVEV (reference sequence). The CDR3, as DNA: TGTGCCAGCAGTTTGGCGGAGTGGGAGACCCAGTACTTC. Translation: CASSLAEWETQYF.

This clone was seen more than once but under ten times. This chain connects TRBV28 to TRBJ1-2; D might be TRBD1 (5 bases). The germline V gene has CDR1 MDHEN and CDR2 SYDVKM. V was clipped by 6 bases and J by 4 bases, with 9 bases between them. The CDR3 is 12 residues long. CDR3 DNA: TGTGCCAGCAGACTGACAGCCTATGGCTACACCTTC. Translated: CASRLTAYGYTF.

The rearrangement joins TRBV6-5 to TRBJ2-7; 14 bases match TRBD2. The CDR3 is 16 amino acids. J lost 6 bases, V lost 2 bases, and 6 bases had no gene match. CDR1 MNHEY and CDR2 SVGAGI come from the germline V gene. The CDR3 region is CASSYGGLAGEGEQYF. The CDR3 DNA reads as TGTGCCAGCAGTTACGGGGGACTAGCGGGAGAAGGCGAGCAGTACTTC.

The chain carries TRBV7-9 and TRBJ2-1; D ambiguous. V was clipped by 5 bases and J by 7 bases, with 12 bases between them. Germline lookup yields CDR1 SEHNR and CDR2 FQNEAQ (reference sequence). This CDR3 is built from 13 residues. The CDR3: CASSPNTNNEQFF. CDR3 DNA: TGTGCCAGCAGCCCCAATACTAATAATGAGCAGTTCTTC. The full variable domain, rest sourced from reference TRBV7-9 and TRBJ2-1, is DTGVSQNPRHKITKRGQNVTFRCDPISEHNRLYWYRQTLGQGPEFLTYFQNEAQLEKSRLLSDRFSAERPKGSFSTLEIQRTEQGDSAMYLCASSPNTNNEQFFGPGTRLTVL.

The chain joins TRBV5-1 to TRBJ2-3, with 8 positions matching TRBD2. Per germline, CDR1 SGHRS and CDR2 YFSETQ. There are 17 residues in the CDR3. Trimming removed 2 bases from V and 1 base from J; junction bases left unmatched: 9. This chain's CDR3 is CASSLRKPAGGTDTQYF. Written as DNA, the CDR3 is TGCGCCAGCAGCTTAAGGAAACCAGCGGGGGGCACAGATACGCAGTATTTT.

V and J are TRBV29-1 and TRBJ2-5, with 9 bases identical to TRBD2. V was pared by 7 bases and J by 5 bases, with 11 bases of the junction left unmatched. Germline V gene lookup returns CDR1 SQVTM and CDR2 ANQGSEA. This CDR3 spans 14 amino acids. The CDR3 loop is CSAGGGAIGETQYF. DNA for the CDR3: TGCAGCGCGGGCGGGGGGGCTATTGGGGAGACCCAGTACTTC.

This clone has a handful of counts. V gene TRBV5-1 combines with J gene TRBJ1-2, with a possible D match to TRBD1 (5 bases). The CDR3 sequence is 14 residues long. Germline V gene sequence: CDR1 SGHRS, CDR2 YFSETQ. V lost 4 bases and J 7 bases, leaving 17 bases between the germline ends. The CDR3 bases are TGCGCCAGCAGCCCCTCAGATTGGGGCGTTGGCTACACCTTC. It codes for CASSPSDWGVGYTF.

The rearrangement uses TRBV7-2 and TRBJ2-1, with D possibly being TRBD2 (6 bases). Deletions cut 4 bases from V and 6 bases from J, with 16 bases between. Germline V gene lookup returns CDR1 SGHTA and CDR2 FQGNSA. The CDR3 consists of 15 residues. CDR3 protein: CASSSLRGARNEQFF. DNA for the CDR3: TGTGCCAGCAGCTCCCTTCGCGGGGCGCGCAATGAGCAGTTCTTC.